A selection of T cell receptor beta chains follows, all from one sample in a study of shared clonotypes between healthy human individuals. Some clones are missing from TCRdb's copy, which holds only in-frame ones; the method was immunoSEQ multiplex PCR. The repertoire holds millions of clones, with about 93% as singletons. Input material: naive CD8+ T cells from PBMCs. Receptor source: a man aged 18 to 35 in good health. Some clones in this sample may be carry-over from other donors' samples. The CDR3 runs from the conserved cysteine through the conserved F or W. The D gene is left open where the match is weak. Expanded clones get a size class; other rows say once, few or many, or leave the size out.

j_call clone_size d_call v_call cdr3_aa cdr3_nt
TRBJ2-5 NA TRBD1 TRBV28 CASSPGQGETQYF TGTGCCAGCAGCCCTGGACAGGGGGAGACCCAGTACTTC
TRBJ1-3 NA NA TRBV4-1 CASSQDPGSGNTIYF TGCGCCAGCAGCCAAGATCCGGGATCTGGAAACACCATATATTTT
TRBJ2-7 NA TRBD1 TRBV29-1 CSVEDSSPGGFYEQYF TGCAGCGTTGAAGATAGTTCCCCAGGGGGCTTCTACGAGCAGTACTTC
TRBJ1-3 NA TRBD1 TRBV27 CASSPLPQGLTGNTIYF TGTGCCAGCAGTCCCCTTCCACAGGGGTTGACTGGAAACACCATATATTTT
TRBJ1-5 NA NA TRBV30 CAWSMGASQPQHF TGTGCCTGGAGTATGGGGGCCAGTCAGCCCCAGCATTTT
TRBJ2-7 NA TRBD2 TRBV6-1 CASSAGLAGVYEQYF TGTGCCAGCAGCGCGGGACTAGCGGGAGTCTACGAGCAGTACTTC
TRBJ2-1 NA TRBD1 TRBV30 CAWSNPGDRDWGNEQFF TGTGCCTGGAGTAATCCCGGGGACAGGGATTGGGGCAATGAGCAGTTCTTC
TRBJ2-3 NA NA TRBV11-1 CASSLARRESDTQYF TGTGCCAGCAGCTTAGCCAGACGGGAGTCAGATACGCAGTATTTT
TRBJ2-7 NA NA TRBV27 CASRREEFLHEQYF TGTGCCAGCAGGCGTGAGGAATTCCTTCACGAGCAGTACTTC
TRBJ2-7 NA TRBD1 TRBV28 CASSPPGQGLYEQYF TGTGCCAGCAGTCCCCCGGGACAGGGGCTCTACGAGCAGTACTTC
TRBJ2-7 NA TRBD2 TRBV29-1 CSVGGGESYEQYF TGCAGCGTTGGGGGAGGGGAATCCTACGAGCAGTACTTC
TRBJ1-1 NA NA TRBV5-4 CASSQANTEAFF TGTGCCAGCAGCCAGGCTAACACTGAAGCTTTCTTT
TRBJ2-1 NA NA TRBV5-6 CASSLEGAMREQFF TGTGCCAGCAGCCTGGAAGGGGCGATGAGGGAGCAGTTCTTC
TRBJ1-4 NA TRBD1 TRBV25-1 CASSVRGLDEKLFF TGTGCCAGCAGTGTAAGGGGGCTTGATGAAAAACTGTTTTTT
TRBJ1-5 NA NA TRBV27 CASSASQGDSNQPQHF TGTGCCAGCAGTGCATCACAGGGTGATAGCAATCAGCCCCAGCATTTT
TRBJ2-1 NA TRBD1 TRBV2 CASSGWDRPYNEQFF TGTGCCAGCAGTGGGTGGGACAGACCCTACAATGAGCAGTTCTTC
TRBJ1-1 few NA TRBV9 CASSDYREGTEAFF TGTGCCAGCAGCGATTACAGGGAGGGCACTGAAGCTTTCTTT
TRBJ2-3 NA TRBD2 TRBV9 CASSAGTSGLPNTQYF TGTGCCAGCAGCGCGGGGACTAGCGGACTTCCAAATACGCAGTATTTT
TRBJ2-7 NA NA TRBV5-6 CASSSDYSYEQYF TGTGCCAGCAGCTCTGACTATTCCTACGAGCAGTACTTC
TRBJ2-7 NA NA TRBV29-1 CSVREVAGSNEQYF TGCAGCGTTCGAGAGGTGGCAGGGAGTAACGAGCAGTACTTC
TRBJ2-7 NA TRBD1 TRBV7-9 CASEGAPSYEQYF TGTGCCAGTGAGGGGGCCCCCTCCTACGAGCAGTACTTC
TRBJ2-1 once NA TRBV28 CASSLETYNEQFF TGTGCCAGCAGTTTGGAGACCTACAATGAGCAGTTCTTC
TRBJ1-5 NA NA TRBV27 CASSPRGNQPQHF TGTGCCAGCAGTCCTAGGGGCAATCAGCCCCAGCATTTT
TRBJ1-5 few NA TRBV28 CASTDNQPQHF TGTGCCAGCACCGACAATCAGCCCCAGCATTTT
TRBJ2-1 NA TRBD2 TRBV27 CASVGRGGGENNEQFF TGTGCCAGCGTGGGCAGGGGCGGGGGGGAAAACAATGAGCAGTTCTTC
TRBJ2-2 NA NA TRBV18 CASSPPISPGGNTGELFF TGTGCCAGCTCACCACCTATTTCCCCGGGCGGCAACACCGGGGAGCTGTTTTTT
TRBJ1-1 NA NA TRBV10-2 CASHDRSEAFF TGCGCCAGTCACGACAGGTCTGAAGCTTTCTTT
TRBJ2-5 NA NA TRBV28 CASSLTPRSKTQYF TGTGCCAGCAGTTTAACCCCCAGGTCAAAGACCCAGTACTTC
TRBJ1-6 NA TRBD1 TRBV7-9 CASSPWTGEKFSPLHF TGTGCCAGCAGCCCGTGGACAGGGGAAAAATTTTCACCCCTCCACTTT
TRBJ2-5 NA NA TRBV9 CASRGPFGTQYF TGTGCCAGCAGGGGACCCTTCGGGACCCAGTACTTC
TRBJ2-7 NA NA TRBV4-1 CASSLGQYEQYF TGCGCCAGCAGCCTGGGGCAGTACGAGCAGTACTTC
TRBJ1-5 once NA TRBV11-3 CASSRILWFNQPQHF TGTGCCAGCAGCCGGATACTGTGGTTTAATCAGCCCCAGCATTTT
TRBJ1-5 NA NA TRBV9 CASSVDFLTGQPQHF TGTGCCAGCAGCGTAGATTTTCTAACTGGCCAGCCCCAGCATTTT
TRBJ1-5 NA TRBD1 TRBV28 CASSLRGLLNQPQHF TGTGCCAGCAGTTTAAGGGGGCTTCTCAATCAGCCCCAGCATTTT
TRBJ2-7 NA TRBD2 TRBV9 CASSPWGGAYEQYF TGTGCCAGCAGCCCCTGGGGGGGTGCCTACGAGCAGTACTTC